This entry is about one T cell receptor beta chain. TCRdb independently ran MiXCR on the RT-PCR reads; one entry per CDR3 protein. The repertoire holds around 570,000 distinct CDR3 sequences, with 6.5% to 8% as singletons. Germline-derived CDR1 and CDR2 are MNHNY and SVGAGI (reference sequence). The CDR3 consists of 13 residues. V was trimmed by 0 bases and J by 7 bases, leaving 7 bases between them. The sample belongs to a study of response to subunit inactivated influenza vaccine. The material was PBMCs from blood, obtained less than 30 months after vaccination. V gene TRBV6-6 combines with J gene TRBJ2-1; no clear D. The TCR originated in a man aged 45-69 years who received an inactivated influenza vaccine. CDR3 nucleotides: TGTGCCAGCAGTTACTCGATGCGGAATGAGCAGTTCTTC. Translated, it gives CASSYSMRNEQFF.